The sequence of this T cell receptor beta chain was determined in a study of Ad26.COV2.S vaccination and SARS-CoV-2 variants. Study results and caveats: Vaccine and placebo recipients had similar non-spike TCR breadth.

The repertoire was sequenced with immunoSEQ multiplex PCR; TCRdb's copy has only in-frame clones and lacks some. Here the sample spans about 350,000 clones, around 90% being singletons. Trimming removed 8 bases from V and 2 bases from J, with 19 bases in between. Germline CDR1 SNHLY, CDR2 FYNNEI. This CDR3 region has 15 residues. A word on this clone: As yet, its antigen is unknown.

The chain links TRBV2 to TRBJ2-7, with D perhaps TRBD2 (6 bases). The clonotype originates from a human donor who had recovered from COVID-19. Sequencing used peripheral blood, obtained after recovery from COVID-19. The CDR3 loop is CASAGDLAVTYEQYF. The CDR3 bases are TGTGCCAGCGCTGGGGATTTAGCGGTAACCTACGAGCAGTACTTC.